A selection of T cell receptor beta chains follows, all from one sample in a study of control samples from healthy donors and cancer patients. The assay was immunoSEQ multiplex PCR, and TCRdb's table has in-frame clones only and misses some. Of over 100,000 clones in the sample, about nine tenths are singletons; the top ten hold more than 3.5%. Sequencing was carried out using blood. Source of these receptors: a human donor in good health. The donor label of this sample is uncertain. CDR3s include the opening cysteine and the closing phenylalanine or tryptophan. D genes are given only for firm matches. Clone size is stated in some rows and not others, as once, few, many or a class when expanded.

clone_size	d_call	v_call	j_call	cdr3_nt	cdr3_aa
.	TRBD1	TRBV27	TRBJ1-1	TGTGCCAGCAGTCCCTGGGGACAGACGAACACTGAAGCTTTCTTT	CASSPWGQTNTEAFF
.	TRBD1	TRBV5-1	TRBJ1-1	TGCGCCAGCAGATGGGACAGCAACACTGAAGCTTTCTTT	CASRWDSNTEAFF
few	.	TRBV15	TRBJ1-5	TGTGCCACCAGCAGAGATAAGGGAGCGAATCAGCCCCAGCATTTT	CATSRDKGANQPQHF
.	TRBD1	TRBV15	TRBJ1-3	TGTGCCACCAGCAGAGATCTAACAGGGGGCGGAAACACCATATATTTT	CATSRDLTGGGNTIYF
.	.	TRBV19	TRBJ1-2	TGTGCCAGTTCCTCAAGGACCCAGATCGATGGCTACACCTTC	CASSSRTQIDGYTF
.	.	TRBV6-5	TRBJ1-4	TGTGCCAGCAGTTACGGCCAGATAAATGAAAAACTGTTTTTT	CASSYGQINEKLFF
.	.	TRBV11-2	TRBJ2-7	TGTGCCAGCAGCTTAACCCTAGCCCACGAGCAGTACTTC	CASSLTLAHEQYF
.	.	TRBV9	TRBJ1-5	TGTGCCAGCAGCCCTGGCTGGGGTAGCAATCAGCCCCAGCATTTT	CASSPGWGSNQPQHF
.	TRBD2	TRBV18	TRBJ2-6	TGTGCCAGCTCACCACCGGCGGGGGGCACTGGGGCCAACGTCCTGACTTTC	CASSPPAGGTGANVLTF
.	TRBD1	TRBV10-3	TRBJ2-3	TGTGCCATCAGTGATGCTTACAGGGGGCAAAGAGATACGCAGTATTTT	CAISDAYRGQRDTQYF
.	.	TRBV18	TRBJ2-2	TGTGCCAGCTCACCTTACGGGGGCGTCACCGGGGAGCTGTTTTTT	CASSPYGGVTGELFF
few	.	TRBV7-3	TRBJ1-2	TGTGCCAGCAGCCCCTACCCAGGGGCTGGCTACACCTTC	CASSPYPGAGYTF
few	.	TRBV5-6	TRBJ1-5	TGTGCCAGCAGCCCGGGCCATATGGGGAATCAGCCCCAGCATTTT	CASSPGHMGNQPQHF
.	.	TRBV7-8	TRBJ2-4	TGTGCCAGCAGCTTAGTAGGGTTAGCCAAAAACATTCAGTACTTC	CASSLVGLAKNIQYF
.	.	TRBV5-5	TRBJ2-7	TGTGCCAGCAGCTTTACACAGGTTGGCCCCTACGAGCAGTACTTC	CASSFTQVGPYEQYF
.	.	TRBV5-1	TRBJ1-6	TGCGCCAGCAGCCCTGAGGGGCTTTCACCCCTCCACTTT	CASSPEGLSPLHF
.	.	TRBV2	TRBJ1-4	TGTGCCAGCAGGACCGAAAGCTCTAATGAAAAACTGTTTTTT	CASRTESSNEKLFF
.	TRBD2	TRBV6-4	TRBJ2-3	TGTGCCAGCAGTCCGACTAGCGGGGGGGCTGATACGCAGTATTTT	CASSPTSGGADTQYF
few	.	TRBV10-1	TRBJ1-5	TGCGCCAGCAGTGAGTCGGTAGGGGTGCAGCCCCAGCATTTT	CASSESVGVQPQHF
.	.	TRBV19	TRBJ1-5	TGTGCCAGTGCCTGGCGGGGACAGCCCCAGCATTTT	CASAWRGQPQHF
once	.	TRBV6-5	TRBJ2-2	TGTGCCACCGAACGGGCCTACAACACCGGGGAGCTGTTTTTT	CATERAYNTGELFF
.	.	TRBV7-9	TRBJ1-1	TGTGCCAGCAGCTTAGTCCTATCCAACACTGAAGCTTTCTTT	CASSLVLSNTEAFF
.	.	TRBV11-2	TRBJ2-7	TGTGCCAGCAGCTTAGTTGGGGGGAACCTATACGAGCAGTACTTC	CASSLVGGNLYEQYF
.	.	TRBV28	TRBJ1-1	TGTGCCAGCAGTCGGGACACCATTCGAGCTGAAGCTTTCTTT	CASSRDTIRAEAFF
.	TRBD1	TRBV7-9	TRBJ2-7	TGTGCCAGCAGCACCATGGGACAGGGGGACTCCTACGAGCAGTACTTC	CASSTMGQGDSYEQYF
once	.	TRBV24-1	TRBJ2-1	TGTGCCACCAGTGATTTATCTGAGCAGTTCTTC	CATSDLSEQFF
.	.	TRBV19	TRBJ1-4	TGTGCCAGTAGTAGAAGGACGGCTACAACTAATGAAAAACTGTTTTTT	CASSRRTATTNEKLFF
.	.	TRBV5-1	TRBJ2-1	TGCGCCAGCAGCTTGGAAAGTAACTCCTACAATGAGCAGTTCTTC	CASSLESNSYNEQFF